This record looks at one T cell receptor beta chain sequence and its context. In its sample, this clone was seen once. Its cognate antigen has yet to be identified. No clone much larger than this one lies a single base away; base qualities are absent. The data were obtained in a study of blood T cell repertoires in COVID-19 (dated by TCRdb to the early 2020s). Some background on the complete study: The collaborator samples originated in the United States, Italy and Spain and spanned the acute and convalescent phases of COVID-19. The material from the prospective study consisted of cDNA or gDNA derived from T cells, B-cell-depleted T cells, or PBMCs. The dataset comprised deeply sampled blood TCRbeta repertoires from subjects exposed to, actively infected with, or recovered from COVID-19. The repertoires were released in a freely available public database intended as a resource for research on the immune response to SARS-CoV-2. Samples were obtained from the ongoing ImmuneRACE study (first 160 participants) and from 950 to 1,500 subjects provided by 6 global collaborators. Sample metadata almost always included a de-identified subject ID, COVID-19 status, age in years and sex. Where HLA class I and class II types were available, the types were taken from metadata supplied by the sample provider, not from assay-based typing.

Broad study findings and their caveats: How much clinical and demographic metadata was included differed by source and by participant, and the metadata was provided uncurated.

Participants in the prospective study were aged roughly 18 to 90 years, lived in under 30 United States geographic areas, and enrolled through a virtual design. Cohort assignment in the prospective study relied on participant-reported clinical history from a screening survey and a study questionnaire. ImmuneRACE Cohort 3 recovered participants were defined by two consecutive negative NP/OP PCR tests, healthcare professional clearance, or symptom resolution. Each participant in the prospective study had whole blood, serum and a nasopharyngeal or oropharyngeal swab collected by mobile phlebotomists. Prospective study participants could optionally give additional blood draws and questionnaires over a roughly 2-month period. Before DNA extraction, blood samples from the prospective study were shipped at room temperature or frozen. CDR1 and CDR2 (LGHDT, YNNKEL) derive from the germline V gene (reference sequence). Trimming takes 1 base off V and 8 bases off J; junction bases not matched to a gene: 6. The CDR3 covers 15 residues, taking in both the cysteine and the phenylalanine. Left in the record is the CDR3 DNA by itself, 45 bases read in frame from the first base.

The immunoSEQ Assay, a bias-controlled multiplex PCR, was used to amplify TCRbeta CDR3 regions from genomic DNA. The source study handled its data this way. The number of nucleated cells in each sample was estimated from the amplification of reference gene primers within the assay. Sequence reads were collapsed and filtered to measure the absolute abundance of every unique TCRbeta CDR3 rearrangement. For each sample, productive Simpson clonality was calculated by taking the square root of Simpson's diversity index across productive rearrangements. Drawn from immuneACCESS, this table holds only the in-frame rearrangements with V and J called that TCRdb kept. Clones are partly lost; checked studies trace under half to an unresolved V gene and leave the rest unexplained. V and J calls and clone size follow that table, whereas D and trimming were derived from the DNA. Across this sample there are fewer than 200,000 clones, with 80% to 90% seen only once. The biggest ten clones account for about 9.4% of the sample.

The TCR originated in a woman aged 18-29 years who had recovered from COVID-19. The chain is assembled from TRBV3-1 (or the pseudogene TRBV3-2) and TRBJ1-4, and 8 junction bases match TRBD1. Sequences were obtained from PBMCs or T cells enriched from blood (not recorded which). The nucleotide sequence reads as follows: TGTGCCAGCAGCCAAGGGACAGGGAGTGGGGAAAAACTGTTTTTT. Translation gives CASSQGTGSGEKLFF.